Each of the 14 T cell receptor beta chains below was sequenced from the same sample in a study of T-cell reconstitution after alpha-beta-depleted transplantation in children. The TCRbeta library incorporated unique molecular identifiers. TCRdb recomputed calls from the PCR reads with MiXCR, one row per CDR3 protein. The table lists about 300,000 distinct CDR3 sequences, about 9.5% of them singletons. The sample here was PBMCs, taken before TCRalphabeta/CD19-depleted stem cell transplant. The receptors originated from a boy in the first two years of life with acute myeloid leukemia, due to receive a stem cell transplant.

At least ten counts were recorded for this clonotype. This rearrangement joins TRBV12-3 or TRBV12-4 to TRBJ1-1, with D unclear. CDR3 length equals 13 residues. Deletions cut 0 bases from V and 11 bases from J, with 13 bases between. The chain's CDR3 is CASSLAAAGRAFF. The CDR3 region has the DNA TGTGCCAGCAGTTTAGCGGCGGCTGGGAGGGCTTTCTTT.

The sample holds many counts of this clonotype. The chain links TRBV5-1 to TRBJ2-7, with D perhaps TRBD2 (6 bases). This CDR3 has 15 amino acids. The V end lost 2 bases, the J end lost 0 bases, and 12 bases lay between the germline ends. CDR1 is SGHRS, CDR2 YFSETQ, per germline. The CDR3 bases are TGCGCCAGCAGCTTCGGGGGAACCGTCTCCTACGAGCAGTACTTC. Translating it yields CASSFGGTVSYEQYF.

The sample holds many counts of this clonotype. V gene TRBV4-3 combines with J gene TRBJ2-7; D might be TRBD2 (5 bases). Trimming stripped 0 bases from V and 0 bases from J, with 9 bases between. This CDR3 comprises 15 residues. From germline, CDR1 is LGHNA and CDR2 YSLEER. CDR3 sequence: CASSQDITSSYEQYF. As DNA, the CDR3 is TGCGCCAGCAGCCAAGATATAACTAGCTCCTACGAGCAGTACTTC.

The sample holds many counts of this clonotype. This rearrangement joins TRBV9 to TRBJ2-1, with unresolved D. V dropped 4 bases and J dropped 4 bases, with 9 bases sitting between them. CDR1 is SGDLS and CDR2 is YYNGEE in the germline V gene. The length of the CDR3 is 13 residues. CDR3 sequence reads: CASSPVQYNEQFF. The CDR3 region has the DNA TGTGCCAGCAGCCCAGTACAGTACAATGAGCAGTTCTTC.

The rearrangement joins TRBV12-3 or TRBV12-4 to TRBJ1-1; 7 bases fit TRBD1. The V gene end was trimmed by 6 bases and the J gene end by 0 bases; junction bases not matched to a gene: 10. This CDR3 region has 16 residues. CDR3 amino acids: CASRFDRAGLNTEAFF. The CDR3, as DNA: TGTGCCAGCAGATTCGACAGGGCGGGTTTGAACACTGAAGCTTTCTTT.

The table lists this clonotype with many counts. This chain links TRBV6-5 with TRBJ2-2; 9 bases are shared with TRBD2. Germline V gene lookup returns CDR1 MNHEY and CDR2 SVGAGI. This CDR3 is built from 15 residues. The trim removed 3 bases at V and 5 bases at J, leaving 4 bases unmatched. Here the CDR3 reads CASSYSGGETGELFF. Here the CDR3 DNA reads TGTGCCAGCAGTTATAGCGGGGGAGAGACCGGGGAGCTGTTTTTT.

The rearrangement links TRBV5-1 to TRBJ2-7, with no clear D. The CDR3 runs to 16 residues. Trimming stripped 4 bases from V and 5 bases from J, with 22 bases between. The germline CDR1 and CDR2 sequences are SGHRS and YFSETQ. The CDR3, as DNA: TGCGCCAGCAGCGCCTATGAAAGCCTAGGGCTGGACGAGCAGTACTTC. Translating it yields CASSAYESLGLDEQYF. The whole variable domain, filled in from reference TRBV5-1 and TRBJ2-7, reads KAGVTQTPRYLIKTRGQQVTLSCSPISGHRSVSWYQQTPGQGLQFLFEYFSETQRNKGNFPGRFSGRQFSNSRSEMNVSTLELGDSALYLCASSAYESLGLDEQYFGPGTRLTVT.

This clonotype showed up many times. In nucleotides, the CDR3 is TGCGCCAGCAGCTTAGGGCTAGCATATGCCGGGGAGCTGTTTTTT. Its translation is CASSLGLAYAGELFF. This sequence joins TRBV5-1 and TRBJ2-2; weak D call: TRBD2 (5 bases). V shed 2 bases and J shed 6 bases, with 14 bases lying between them. The CDR3 length is 15 residues. Germline V gene data show CDR1 as SGHRS and CDR2 as YFSETQ.

In its sample, this clonotype was seen a few times. The chain couples TRBV29-1 to TRBJ1-4; a possible D gene is TRBD1 (6 bases). CDR1 and CDR2 from the germline V gene are SQVTM and ANQGSEA. The CDR3 runs to 13 residues. The germline V and J ends were trimmed by 4 bases and 4 bases, with 10 bases remaining between them. This CDR3 is CSVGTGLNEKLFF. CDR3 in DNA: TGCAGCGTTGGAACAGGGCTTAATGAAAAACTGTTTTTT.

This clonotype appeared many times. This sequence joins TRBV27 and TRBJ2-1, with D maybe TRBD1 (7 bases). Germline CDR1 is MNHEY and CDR2 is SMNVEV (reference sequence). The CDR3 covers 14 residues. V shed 8 bases and J shed 2 bases, with 13 bases lying between them. The CDR3 spells CASGGTAPYNEQFF. DNA of the CDR3: TGTGCCAGCGGAGGGACAGCACCCTACAATGAGCAGTTCTTC.

This clonotype was counted many times. This chain connects TRBV7-9 to TRBJ2-3, with D uncertain. The CDR3 contains 13 residues. The V gene lost 3 bases and the J gene lost 4 bases, with 8 bases spanning the gap. CDR1 is SEHNR and CDR2 is FQNEAQ in the germline V gene (reference sequence). CDR3 coding DNA: TGTGCCAGCAGCTTCGGATTGGCAGATACGCAGTATTTT. Its translation: CASSFGLADTQYF.

This clonotype was picked up one time. One end of the junction does not line up with germline, which may come from a read error. DNA of the CDR3: TGCGACAGCAGCTTGGCCGGGACAGCGAACACCGGGGAGCTGTTTTTT. It specifies CDSSLAGTANTGELFF. This chain connects TRBV5-1 to TRBJ2-2, with 7 bases matching TRBD1. The CDR3 is 16 residues long. Germline lookup yields CDR1 SGHRS and CDR2 YFSETQ.

The V call is TRBV5-1, the J call TRBJ2-2; D ambiguous. This CDR3 is built from 14 residues. Trimming removed 0 bases at V and 8 bases at J, with 11 bases between. Germline V gives CDR1 SGHRS, CDR2 YFSETQ. DNA for the CDR3: TGCGCCAGCAGCTTGGCAAGCATAACTGGGGAGCTGTTTTTT. Residues: CASSLASITGELFF.

This clonotype has at least ten counts. The rearrangement links TRBV6-1 to TRBJ2-7; the match to TRBD2 covers 14 bases. This CDR3 has 14 amino acids. Germline CDR1 reads MNHNS; CDR2 reads SASEGT. The trim removed 6 bases at V and 5 bases at J, leaving 3 bases unmatched. In DNA, the CDR3 is TGTGCCAGCAGAAGACTAGCGGGGGGGGACGAGCAGTACTTC. Protein: CASRRLAGGDEQYF.